This T cell receptor (beta chain) was sequenced in a study of blood T cell repertoires in COVID-19. Overall study context: Acute and convalescent COVID-19 samples came from the United States, Italy and Spain. Nucleic acid was either cDNA or gDNA, and it came from T cells, B-cell-depleted T cells, or PBMCs.

Authors' data handling: The assay estimated nucleated cells by amplifying reference gene primers. Some clones are missing from TCRdb's copy, which holds only in-frame ones; the method was immunoSEQ multiplex PCR. V and J calls and clone size come straight from that table; D and trimming were deduced from the DNA. Of about 110,000 clones listed, approximately 68% are singletons. V was pared by 5 bases and J by 3 bases, with 7 bases of the junction left unmatched. CDR3 length: 14 amino acids. Germline CDR1 reads SGHTA; CDR2 reads FQGTGA. The sequence was collected from a woman aged 55-69 years with acute or convalescent COVID-19. The specimen sequenced was peripheral blood. V gene TRBV7-3 combines with J gene TRBJ2-7, with TRBD1 matching over 7 bases. The CDR3 sequence is CASSPTGTDYEQYF. The CDR3 DNA reads TGTGCCAGCAGCCCCACCGGGACAGACTACGAGCAGTACTTC.